Presented here are 20 T cell receptor beta chains from one specimen sequenced in a study of CD8 T cells in ankylosing spondylitis. Study-wide findings and caveats: Blood of patients with ankylosing spondylitis appeared to be characterized by a TCR beta motif of several highly homologous variants.

These receptors have no identified antigens. TCRdb analysed the 5' RACE reads with MiXCR anew, one entry per CDR3 protein. The profile shows under 550,000 distinct CDR3 sequences, 25% to 30% of them singletons. The source material was blood, either unsorted or a sorted T cell fraction (not recorded which). Receptor source: a male donor with ankylosing spondylitis.

This clonotype was seen only a few times. J is TRBJ2-3 and V is TRBV5-1; D might be TRBD1 (5 bases). Trimming shortened V by 3 bases and J by 3 bases, and 17 bases separated the two germline ends. The CDR3 runs to 16 residues. CDR1 is SGHRS, CDR2 YFSETQ, per germline. The CDR3 loop reads CASSSLLAGRTDTQYF. CDR3 coding DNA: TGCGCCAGCAGCTCCCTCCTGGCAGGGCGAACAGATACGCAGTATTTT.

The chain links TRBV28 to TRBJ2-7; D perhaps matches TRBD2 (5 bases). This CDR3 region has 15 residues. Between the trimmed V and J ends, which lost 3 bases and 3 bases, there was a span of 15 bases. Looked up from germline, CDR1 is MDHEN and CDR2 is SYDVKM. CDR3 protein: CASSLSGEGVYEQYF. CDR3 bases: TGTGCCAGCAGTTTGTCCGGGGAAGGAGTCTACGAGCAGTACTTC.

The chain carries TRBV4-1 and TRBJ1-5; D remains unclear. Germline CDR1 reads MGHRA; CDR2 reads YSYEKL. V was cut by 0 bases and J by 9 bases, with 15 bases left in between. The CDR3 contains 15 residues. CDR3 coding DNA: TGCGCCAGCAGCCAAGAAGGCGGATCCGAACGGCCCCAGCATTTT. The encoded protein is CASSQEGGSERPQHF.

This clonotype was recorded a few times. The chain recombines TRBV3-1 with TRBJ2-1; 11 bases align to TRBD2. CDR1 is LGHDT and CDR2 is YNNKEL in the germline V gene (reference sequence). Germline trimming cut 6 bases from V and 4 bases from J; bases unmatched to any gene: 5. This CDR3 comprises 15 residues. In DNA form, the CDR3 reads TGTGCCAGCAGACTGGGACTAGCGGCTTACAATGAGCAGTTCTTC. This gives the protein CASRLGLAAYNEQFF.

This clonotype has just a few counts. The chain combines TRBV24-1 with TRBJ2-5; TRBD1 agrees at 11 bases. Unmatched junction bases numbered 4, after V lost 3 bases and J lost 5 bases. Germline CDR1 reads KGHDR; CDR2 reads SFDVKD. The CDR3 extends over 15 amino acids. The CDR3 nucleotides read TGTGCCACCAGTGATCGGACAGGGGGCTTGGAGACCCAGTACTTC. Translating it yields CATSDRTGGLETQYF.

This clonotype was seen more than once but under ten times. The chain is built from TRBV3-1 and TRBJ2-5; D might be TRBD2 (6 bases). V lost 0 bases to trimming and J lost 4 bases, with 15 bases between them. The CDR3 is 16 amino acids. CDR1 and CDR2 (germline): LGHDT, YNNKEL (reference sequence). CDR3 nucleotide sequence: TGTGCCAGCAGCCAAGAGAAAGTGGGGGGTCGAGAGACCCAGTACTTC. Translating gives CASSQEKVGGRETQYF.

The rearrangement uses TRBV25-1 and TRBJ2-2, with D uncertain. Trimming removed 3 bases from V and 0 bases from J, with 11 bases in between. The CDR3 contains 16 residues. CDR1 is MGHDK and CDR2 is SYGVNS in the germline V gene. The CDR3 is CASSDQTAPNTGELFF. Here the CDR3 DNA reads TGTGCCAGCAGTGATCAGACGGCCCCGAACACCGGGGAGCTGTTTTTT.

The table lists this clonotype with a few counts. This chain joins TRBV24-1 and TRBJ2-1, with D perhaps assigned TRBD1 or TRBD2 (6 bases each). Germline values: CDR1 KGHDR, CDR2 SFDVKD. V was cut by 5 bases and J by 5 bases, with 18 bases left in between. The CDR3 totals 16 residues. For the CDR3, the DNA is TGTGCCACCAGTGCCCAGGGAGGTCGGGGGCACAATGAGCAGTTCTTC. Translating gives CATSAQGGRGHNEQFF.

The V and J genes are TRBV5-1 and TRBJ1-4; TRBD1 matches at 9 bases. This CDR3 is built from 14 residues. Unmatched junction bases numbered 7, after V lost 5 bases and J lost 8 bases. The germline CDR1 and CDR2 sequences are SGHRS and YFSETQ. CDR3 sequence reads: CASRQQGAEEKLFF. CDR3 DNA: TGCGCCAGCAGGCAACAGGGGGCGGAGGAAAAACTGTTTTTT.

This clonotype was detected a few times. The V call is TRBV29-1, the J call TRBJ1-2; weak D call: TRBD1 (5 bases). This CDR3 is built from 10 residues. Germline CDR1 and CDR2: SQVTM and ANQGSEA. With 4 bases removed from V and 8 bases from J, the gap between germline ends came to 8 bases. The CDR3 loop is CSVGDPGYTF. The CDR3 DNA sequence: TGCAGCGTTGGGGACCCGGGCTACACCTTC.

The chain links TRBV7-9 to TRBJ2-3; D not certain. V lost 2 bases, J lost 2 bases, and 17 bases lay in between. The CDR3 extends over 17 amino acids. Germline assignment: CDR1 SEHNR and CDR2 FQNEAQ (reference sequence). CDR3 in DNA: TGTGCCAGCAGCTTATGGGGTCGAAGTGGTACCACAGATACGCAGTATTTT. As protein: CASSLWGRSGTTDTQYF.

This clonotype turned up a few times. This sequence joins TRBV7-8 and TRBJ2-1, with D tentatively TRBD1 (5 bases). CDR1 is SGHVS and CDR2 is FQNEAQ in the germline V gene. The V end was cut by 11 bases, the J end by 5 bases, with 10 bases between. The CDR3 runs to 11 residues. The CDR3 here is CAARVNNEQFF. The DNA for the CDR3 is TGTGCCGCCAGGGTAAACAATGAGCAGTTCTTC.

This sequence joins TRBV7-9 and TRBJ2-1, with 7 bases aligning to TRBD2. Per germline, CDR1 SEHNR and CDR2 FQNEAQ (reference sequence). CDR3 length: 14 amino acids. V was pared by 5 bases and J by 4 bases, with 5 bases of the junction left unmatched. In DNA form, the CDR3 reads TGTGCCAGCAGCGAGCGGGACTTTTACAATGAGCAGTTCTTC. The encoded protein is CASSERDFYNEQFF. Full variable domain (missing parts from reference TRBV7-9 and TRBJ2-1): DTGVSQNPRHKITKRGQNVTFRCDPISEHNRLYWYRQTLGQGPEFLTYFQNEAQLEKSRLLSDRFSAERPKGSFSTLEIQRTEQGDSAMYLCASSERDFYNEQFFGPGTRLTVL.

The gene calls are TRBV12-3 or TRBV12-4 and TRBJ2-3; 8 bases line up with TRBD2. The junction had 11 bases not matched to a gene; V was cut back by 5 bases and J by 7 bases. This CDR3 has 15 residues. DNA of the CDR3: TGTGCCAGCAGTCTACGGGGAGCGGGAGAAAATACGCAGTATTTT. Amino acid sequence: CASSLRGAGENTQYF.

This clonotype was seen more than once but under ten times. The chain employs TRBV2 and TRBJ2-3; 9 bases align to TRBD2. The CDR3 is made up of 14 amino acids. Trimming at V came to 7 bases and at J to 2 bases, leaving 4 bases not matched to a gene. From germline, CDR1 is SNHLY and CDR2 FYNNEI. CDR3 sequence reads: CASKGGRATDTQYF. CDR3 DNA: TGTGCCAGCAAGGGCGGGAGGGCCACAGATACGCAGTATTTT.

The CDR3 DNA reads as TGTGCCAGCAGCGTAGATGTGACATCGGGAAACACCATATATTTT. Protein product: CASSVDVTSGNTIYF. The chain combines TRBV9 with TRBJ1-3; no clear D gene. The germline gives CDR1 SGDLS, CDR2 YYNGEE. V was shortened by 0 bases and J by 4 bases, with 11 bases between the two germline ends. CDR3 length: 15 residues. The variable domain in full, completed from reference TRBV9 and TRBJ1-3, reads DSGVTQTPKHLITATGQRVTLRCSPRSGDLSVYWYQQSLDQGLQFLIQYYNGEERAKGNILERFSAQQFPDLHSELNLSSLELGDSALYFCASSVDVTSGNTIYFGEGSWLTVV.

The V and J genes are TRBV18 and TRBJ2-1; no clear D gene. V lost 3 bases to trimming and J lost 4 bases, with 16 bases between them. The CDR3 has 16 amino acids. Germline values: CDR1 KGHSH, CDR2 LQKENI. The CDR3, as DNA: TGTGCCAGCTCACCCCCGCGGTTGCCCTATTACAATGAGCAGTTCTTC. This codes for CASSPPRLPYYNEQFF.

The J gene is TRBJ2-7, the V gene TRBV20-1, with TRBD2 identical over 11 bases. The germline gives CDR1 DFQATT, CDR2 SNEGSKA (reference sequence). The CDR3 loop spans 13 amino acids. The V and J ends lost 6 bases and 8 bases, in that order; junction bases with no gene match: 9. The DNA of the CDR3 is TGCAGTGCACGAGAAGGGACTAGCGGAAAGCAGTACGTC. It codes for CSAREGTSGKQYV.

Comments on this clonotype: It may be a read error: a sequence one base away is much more abundant. The chain carries TRBV3-1 and TRBJ2-1, with D perhaps TRBD2 (6 bases). Trimming took 0 bases from V and 8 from J, leaving 11 bases between them. The CDR3 length is 14 residues. The V gene's germline CDR1 is LGHDT and CDR2 YNNKEL (reference sequence). This CDR3 is CASSQDPTSYEQFF. The CDR3 nucleotides are TGTGCCAGCAGCCAAGACCCTACTAGCTATGAGCAGTTCTTC.

This clonotype was recorded a few times. This chain uses TRBV5-1 with TRBJ2-7; D might be TRBD2 (5 bases). Looked up from germline, CDR1 is SGHRS and CDR2 is YFSETQ. The CDR3 length is 13 residues. V was cut by 0 bases and J by 4 bases, with 8 bases left in between. CDR3 region: CASSLGPGYEQYV. CDR3 DNA: TGCGCCAGCAGCTTGGGACCGGGGTACGAGCAGTACGTC.